This TCR beta chain derives from a study of sequential checkpoint blockade in melanoma. Study details: Randomization was 1:1 between first-line nivolumab→ipilimumab and ipilimumab→nivolumab.

Treatment: randomized to nivolumab then ipilimumab (arm A) or the reverse (arm B). DNA-damaging chemotherapy had not been given to any patient beforehand. Sequenced by immunoSEQ multiplex PCR; TCRdb stores in-frame clones only, minus some. The repertoire holds some 9,100 clones, with roughly 72% as singletons. This material consisted of CD8+ T cells sorted from blood (inferred from file names), taken from a patient given nivolumab and ipilimumab in sequence. This TCR was sampled from a human donor with melanoma.

DNA of the CDR3: TGTGCCAGCAGCTTCGGGGATGAGCAGTTCTTC. The encoded protein is CASSFGDEQFF. J is TRBJ2-1 and V is TRBV5-6; D might be TRBD2 (5 bases). Germline V gene data show CDR1 as SGHDT and CDR2 as YYEEEE. The length of the CDR3 is 11 residues. V dropped 2 bases and J dropped 8 bases, with 5 bases sitting between them.